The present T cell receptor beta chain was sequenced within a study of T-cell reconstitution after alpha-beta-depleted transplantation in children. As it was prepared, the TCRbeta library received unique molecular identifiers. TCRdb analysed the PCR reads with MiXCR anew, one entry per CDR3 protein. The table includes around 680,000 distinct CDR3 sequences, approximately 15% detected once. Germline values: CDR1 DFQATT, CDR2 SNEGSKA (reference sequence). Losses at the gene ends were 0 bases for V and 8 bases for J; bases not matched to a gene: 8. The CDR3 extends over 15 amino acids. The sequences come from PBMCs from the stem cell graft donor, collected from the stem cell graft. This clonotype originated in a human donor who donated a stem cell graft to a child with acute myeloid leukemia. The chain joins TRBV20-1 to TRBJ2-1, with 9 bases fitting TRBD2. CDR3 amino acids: CSARDPAGGRYEQFF. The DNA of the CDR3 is TGCAGTGCTAGAGATCCTGCGGGGGGGAGGTATGAGCAGTTCTTC.